Given below is one TCR beta chain in context. Its target is not known. The record originates from a study of shared clonotypes between healthy human individuals. Across the whole study: The composition of the donors was a couple of women and a few men aged 18 to 49. CD4 naive cells filled three plates per donor, CD4 memory three, CD8 naive two and CD8 memory one. Broader study findings: A reduction in generation probabilities was seen for non-shared clonotypes relative to those shared by all four donors.

The ends were cut back, 8 bases at V and 0 bases at J, with 12 bases in the middle. This CDR3 spans 14 amino acids. Germline CDR1 SGHAT, CDR2 FQNNGV. Deep was the level used in running the assay. Profiled with immunoSEQ multiplex PCR; TCRdb holds only in-frame clones, not every one. The sample carries some 1 million clones, 65% to 75% recorded once. The sequence was obtained from a man between 18 and 29 years old in good health. The V gene is TRBV11-2, the J gene TRBJ2-3; the D is unclear. Sequencing was done on a sample of memory CD4+ T cells sorted from blood. Subset: CD45RA-negative fraction. The CDR3 DNA sequence: TGTGCCAGCCTTCGTCGCCTAAGCACAGATACGCAGTATTTT. It is translated as CASLRRLSTDTQYF.